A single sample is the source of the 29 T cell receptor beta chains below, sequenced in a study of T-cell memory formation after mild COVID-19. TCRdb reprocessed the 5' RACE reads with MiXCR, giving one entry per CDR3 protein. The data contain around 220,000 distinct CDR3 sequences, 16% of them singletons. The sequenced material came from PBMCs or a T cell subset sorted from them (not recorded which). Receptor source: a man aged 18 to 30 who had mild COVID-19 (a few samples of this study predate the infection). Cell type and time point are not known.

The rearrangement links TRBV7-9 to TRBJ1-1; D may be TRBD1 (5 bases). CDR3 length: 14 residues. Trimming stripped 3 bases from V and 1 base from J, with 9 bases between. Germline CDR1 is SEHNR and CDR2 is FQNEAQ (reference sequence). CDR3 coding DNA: TGTGCCAGCAGCTTCAGGGTGGGGAACACTGAAGCTTTCTTT. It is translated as CASSFRVGNTEAFF.

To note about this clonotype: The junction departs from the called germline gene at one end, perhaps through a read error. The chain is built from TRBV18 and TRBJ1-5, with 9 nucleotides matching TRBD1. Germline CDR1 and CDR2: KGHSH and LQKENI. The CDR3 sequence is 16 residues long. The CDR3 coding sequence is TGTGCCAGCTCACTAGGGACAGGGAATAGCAATCAGCTCCAGCATTTT. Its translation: CASSLGTGNSNQLQHF.

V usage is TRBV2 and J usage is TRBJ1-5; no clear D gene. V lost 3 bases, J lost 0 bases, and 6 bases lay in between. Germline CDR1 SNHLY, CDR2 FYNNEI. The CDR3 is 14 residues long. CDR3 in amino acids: CASSDYFSNQPQHF. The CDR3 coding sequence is TGTGCCAGCAGTGATTACTTTAGCAATCAGCCCCAGCATTTT.

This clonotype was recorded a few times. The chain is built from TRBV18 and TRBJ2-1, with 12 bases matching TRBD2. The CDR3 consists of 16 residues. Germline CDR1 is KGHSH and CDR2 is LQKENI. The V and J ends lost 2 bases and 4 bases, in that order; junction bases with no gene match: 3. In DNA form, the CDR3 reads TGTGCCAGCTCACCAAAGCTAGCGGGGGGGTACAATGAGCAGTTCTTC. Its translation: CASSPKLAGGYNEQFF.

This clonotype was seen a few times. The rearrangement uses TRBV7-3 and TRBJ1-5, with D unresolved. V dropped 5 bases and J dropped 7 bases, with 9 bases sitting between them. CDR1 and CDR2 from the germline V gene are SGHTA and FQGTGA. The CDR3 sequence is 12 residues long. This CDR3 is CASSARGQPQHF. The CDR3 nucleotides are TGTGCCAGCAGCGCCCGTGGGCAGCCCCAGCATTTT. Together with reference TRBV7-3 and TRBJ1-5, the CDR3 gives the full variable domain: GAGVSQTPSNKVTEKGKYVELRCDPISGHTALYWYRQSLGQGPEFLIYFQGTGAADDSGLPNDRFFAVRPEGSVSTLKIQRTERGDSAVYLCASSARGQPQHFGDGTRLSIL.

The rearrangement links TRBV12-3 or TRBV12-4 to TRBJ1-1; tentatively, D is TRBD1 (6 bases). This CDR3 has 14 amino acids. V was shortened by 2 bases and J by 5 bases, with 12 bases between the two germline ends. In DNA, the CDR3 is TGTGCCAGCAGTTTATTGGGGGGCCAGACTGAAGCTTTCTTT. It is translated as CASSLLGGQTEAFF.

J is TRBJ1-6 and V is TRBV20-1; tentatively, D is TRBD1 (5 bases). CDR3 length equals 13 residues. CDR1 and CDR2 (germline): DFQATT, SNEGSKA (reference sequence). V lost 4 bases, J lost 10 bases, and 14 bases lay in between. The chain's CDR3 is CSATRDPGSPLHF. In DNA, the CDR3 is TGCAGTGCTACCCGGGACCCCGGGTCACCCCTCCACTTT.

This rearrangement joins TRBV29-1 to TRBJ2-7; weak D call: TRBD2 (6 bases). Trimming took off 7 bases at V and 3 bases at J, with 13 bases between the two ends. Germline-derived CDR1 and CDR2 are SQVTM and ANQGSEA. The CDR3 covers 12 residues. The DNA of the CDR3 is TGCAGCGCCGGGGGACCAGACTACGAGCAGTACTTC. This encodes CSAGGPDYEQYF.

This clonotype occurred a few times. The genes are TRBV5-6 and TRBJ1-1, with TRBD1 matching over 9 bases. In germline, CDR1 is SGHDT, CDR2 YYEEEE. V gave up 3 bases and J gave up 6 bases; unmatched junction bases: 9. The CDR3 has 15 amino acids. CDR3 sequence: CASSSTTGGVAEAFF. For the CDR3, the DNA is TGTGCCAGCAGCTCTACGACAGGGGGGGTGGCTGAAGCTTTCTTT.

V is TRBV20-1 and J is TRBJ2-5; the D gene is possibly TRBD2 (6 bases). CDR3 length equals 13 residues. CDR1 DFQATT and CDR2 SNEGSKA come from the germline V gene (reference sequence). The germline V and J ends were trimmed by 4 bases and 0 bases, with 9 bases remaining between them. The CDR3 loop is CSATRDYQETQYF. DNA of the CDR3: TGCAGTGCTACCCGGGACTACCAAGAGACCCAGTACTTC.

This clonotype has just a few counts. The CDR3 bases are TGTGCCAGCAGTGAAGGAGCGTATACGCAGTATTTT. Its translation: CASSEGAYTQYF. V is TRBV2 and J is TRBJ2-3; D is unclear. Germline assignment: CDR1 SNHLY and CDR2 FYNNEI. This CDR3 has 12 residues. The germline V and J ends were trimmed by 1 base and 7 bases, with 6 bases remaining between them. Supplemented by reference TRBV2 and TRBJ2-3, the full variable domain reads EPEVTQTPSHQVTQMGQEVILRCVPISNHLYFYWYRQILGQKVEFLVSFYNNEISEKSEIFDDQFSVERPDGSNFTLKIRSTKLEDSAMYFCASSEGAYTQYFGPGTRLTVL.

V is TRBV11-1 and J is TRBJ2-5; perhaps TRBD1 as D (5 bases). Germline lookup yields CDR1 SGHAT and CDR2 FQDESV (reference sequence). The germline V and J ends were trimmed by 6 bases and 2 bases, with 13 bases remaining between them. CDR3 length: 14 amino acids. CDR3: CASSLRGFQETQYF. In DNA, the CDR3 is TGTGCCAGCAGTCTTAGGGGTTTTCAAGAGACCCAGTACTTC.

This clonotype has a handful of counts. The CDR3 spells CAAREEPGAEQYF. The CDR3, as DNA: TGTGCCGCTCGGGAGGAACCCGGGGCCGAGCAGTACTTC. The V call is TRBV7-9, the J call TRBJ2-7; 7 nucleotides line up with TRBD2. Germline values: CDR1 SEHNR, CDR2 FQNEAQ (reference sequence). The CDR3 spans 13 residues. V lost 11 bases, J lost 6 bases, and 13 bases stayed unmatched.

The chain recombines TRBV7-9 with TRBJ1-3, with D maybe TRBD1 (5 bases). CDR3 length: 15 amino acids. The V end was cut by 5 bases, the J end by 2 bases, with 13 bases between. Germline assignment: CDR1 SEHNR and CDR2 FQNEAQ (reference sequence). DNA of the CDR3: TGTGCCAGCAGCCCGCCCGGAGGGGCTGGAAACACCATATATTTT. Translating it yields CASSPPGGAGNTIYF.

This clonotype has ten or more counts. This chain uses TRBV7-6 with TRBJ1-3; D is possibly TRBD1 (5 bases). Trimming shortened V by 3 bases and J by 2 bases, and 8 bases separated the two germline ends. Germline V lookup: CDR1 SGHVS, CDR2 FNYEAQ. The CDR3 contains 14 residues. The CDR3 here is CASSLRGAGNTIYF. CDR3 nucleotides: TGTGCCAGCAGCTTGAGGGGAGCTGGAAACACCATATATTTT. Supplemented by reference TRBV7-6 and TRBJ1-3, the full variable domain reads GAGVSQSPRYKVTKRGQDVALRCDPISGHVSLYWYRQALGQGPEFLTYFNYEAQQDKSGLPNDRFSAERPEGSISTLTIQRTEQRDSAMYRCASSLRGAGNTIYFGEGSWLTVV.

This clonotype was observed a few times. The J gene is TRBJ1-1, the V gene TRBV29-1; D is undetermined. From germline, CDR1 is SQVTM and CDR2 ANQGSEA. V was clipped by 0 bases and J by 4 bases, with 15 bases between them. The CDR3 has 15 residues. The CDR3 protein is CSVEDGVGFGTEAFF. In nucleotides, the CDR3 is TGCAGCGTTGAAGACGGGGTAGGGTTCGGCACTGAAGCTTTCTTT.

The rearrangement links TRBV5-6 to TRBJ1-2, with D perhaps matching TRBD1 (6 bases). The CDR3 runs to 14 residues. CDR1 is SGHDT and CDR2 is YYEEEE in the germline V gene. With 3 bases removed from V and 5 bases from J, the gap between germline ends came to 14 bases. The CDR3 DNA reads TGTGCCAGCAGCTCCCCGCGGGGGGCTTATGGCTACACCTTC. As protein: CASSSPRGAYGYTF.

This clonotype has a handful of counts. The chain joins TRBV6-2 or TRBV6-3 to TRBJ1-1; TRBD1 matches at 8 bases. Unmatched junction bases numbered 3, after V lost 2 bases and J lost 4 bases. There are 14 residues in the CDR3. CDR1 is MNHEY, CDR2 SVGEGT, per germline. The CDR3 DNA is TGTGCCAGCAGTTACGGACAGGGAACCACTGAAGCTTTCTTT. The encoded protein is CASSYGQGTTEAFF.

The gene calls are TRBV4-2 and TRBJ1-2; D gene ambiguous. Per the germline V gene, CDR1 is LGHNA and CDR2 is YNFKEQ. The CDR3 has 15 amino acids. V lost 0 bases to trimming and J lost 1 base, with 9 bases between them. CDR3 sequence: CASSQDIGINYGYTF. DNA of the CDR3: TGTGCCAGCAGCCAAGATATTGGAATTAACTATGGCTACACCTTC.

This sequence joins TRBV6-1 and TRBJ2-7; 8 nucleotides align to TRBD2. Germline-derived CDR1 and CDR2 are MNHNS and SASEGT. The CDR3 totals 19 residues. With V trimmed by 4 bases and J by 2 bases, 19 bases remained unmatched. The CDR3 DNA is TGTGCCAGCAGTGTGACCGGGACTAGAGTTTCCTCTTATACCTACGAGCAGTACGTC. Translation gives CASSVTGTRVSSYTYEQYV.

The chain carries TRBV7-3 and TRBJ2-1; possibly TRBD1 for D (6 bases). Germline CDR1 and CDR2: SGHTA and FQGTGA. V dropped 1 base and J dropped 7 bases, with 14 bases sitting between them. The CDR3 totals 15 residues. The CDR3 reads CASSLMGQGMNEQFF. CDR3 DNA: TGTGCCAGCAGCTTAATGGGACAAGGGATGAATGAGCAGTTCTTC.

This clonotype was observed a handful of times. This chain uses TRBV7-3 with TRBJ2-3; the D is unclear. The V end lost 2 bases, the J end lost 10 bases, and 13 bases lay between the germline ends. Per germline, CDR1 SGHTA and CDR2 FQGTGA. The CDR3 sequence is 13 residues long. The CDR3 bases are TGTGCCAGCAGCTTAGGTCTCATGGATGCGCAGTATTTT. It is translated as CASSLGLMDAQYF. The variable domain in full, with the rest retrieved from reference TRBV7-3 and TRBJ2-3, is GAGVSQTPSNKVTEKGKYVELRCDPISGHTALYWYRQSLGQGPEFLIYFQGTGAADDSGLPNDRFFAVRPEGSVSTLKIQRTERGDSAVYLCASSLGLMDAQYFGPGTRLTVL.

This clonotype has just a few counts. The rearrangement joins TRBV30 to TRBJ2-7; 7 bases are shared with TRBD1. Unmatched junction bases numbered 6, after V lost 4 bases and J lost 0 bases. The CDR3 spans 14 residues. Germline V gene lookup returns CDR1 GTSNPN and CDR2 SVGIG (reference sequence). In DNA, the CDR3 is TGTGCCTGGAAGGGGGCTAGGAACTCCTACGAGCAGTACTTC. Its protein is CAWKGARNSYEQYF.

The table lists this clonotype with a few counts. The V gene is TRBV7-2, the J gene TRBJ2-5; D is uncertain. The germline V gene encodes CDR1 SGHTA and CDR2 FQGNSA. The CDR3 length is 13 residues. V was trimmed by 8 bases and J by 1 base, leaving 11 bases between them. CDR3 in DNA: TGTGCCAGCGTGCCCCGGCTCCAAGAGACCCAGTACTTC. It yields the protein CASVPRLQETQYF.

DNA of the CDR3: TGCAGCGTTTCAGGGAACTATGGCTACACCTTC. This gives the protein CSVSGNYGYTF. This sequence joins TRBV29-1 and TRBJ1-2, with D possibly being TRBD1 (5 bases). The CDR3 totals 11 residues. The V end lost 5 bases, the J end lost 2 bases, and 6 bases lay between the germline ends. Germline CDR1 is SQVTM and CDR2 is ANQGSEA.

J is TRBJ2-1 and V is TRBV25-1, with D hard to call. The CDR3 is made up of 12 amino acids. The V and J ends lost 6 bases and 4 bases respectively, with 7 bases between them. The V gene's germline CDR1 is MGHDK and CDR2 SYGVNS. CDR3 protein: CASRKGYNEQFF. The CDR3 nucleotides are TGTGCCAGCAGAAAGGGTTACAATGAGCAGTTCTTC.

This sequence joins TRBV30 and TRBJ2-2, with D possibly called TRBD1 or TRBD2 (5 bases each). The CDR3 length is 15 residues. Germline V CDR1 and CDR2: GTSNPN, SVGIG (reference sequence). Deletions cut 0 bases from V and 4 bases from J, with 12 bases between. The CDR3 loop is CAWSVFSGGTGELFF. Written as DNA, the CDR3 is TGTGCCTGGAGTGTTTTTAGTGGGGGCACCGGGGAGCTGTTTTTT.

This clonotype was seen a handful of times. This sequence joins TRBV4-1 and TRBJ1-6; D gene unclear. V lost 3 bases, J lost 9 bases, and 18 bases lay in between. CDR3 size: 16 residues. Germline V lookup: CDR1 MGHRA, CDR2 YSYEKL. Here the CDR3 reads CASSQSPVRRGSPLHF. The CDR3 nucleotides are TGCGCCAGCAGCCAGAGCCCGGTTCGTCGCGGTTCACCCCTCCACTTT.

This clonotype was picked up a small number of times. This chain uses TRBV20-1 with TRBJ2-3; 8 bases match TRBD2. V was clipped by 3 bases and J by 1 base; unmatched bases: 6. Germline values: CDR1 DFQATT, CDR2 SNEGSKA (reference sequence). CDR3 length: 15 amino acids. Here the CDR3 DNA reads TGCAGTGCTAGCGGGGGGGCCGACGGCACAGATACGCAGTATTTT. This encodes CSASGGADGTDTQYF.